These 23 T cell receptor beta chains originate from one sample sequenced in a study of blood T cell repertoires in COVID-19. Profiled with immunoSEQ multiplex PCR; TCRdb holds only in-frame clones, not every one. The sample records 250,000 to 350,000 clones, 90% being singletons. Source material: PBMCs or T cells enriched from blood (not recorded which). The receptor source for this set is a man in his 60s who had recovered from COVID-19.

The rearrangement links TRBV5-1 to TRBJ2-7; TRBD1 matches 9 bases. The J segment lost 2 bases and the V segment lost 7 bases, leaving 13 bases of the junction unmatched. Germline CDR1 and CDR2: SGHRS and YFSETQ. The length of the CDR3 is 16 residues. The CDR3 region is CASWAGPGQGPYEQYF. Written as DNA, the CDR3 is TGCGCCAGCTGGGCCGGCCCGGGACAGGGCCCCTACGAGCAGTACTTC.

This sequence joins TRBV27 and TRBJ2-3; maybe TRBD2 (6 bases). The ends were cut back, 2 bases at V and 6 bases at J, with 15 bases in the middle. Germline V gene data show CDR1 as MNHEY and CDR2 as SMNVEV (reference sequence). The CDR3 is made up of 15 amino acids. CDR3 region: CASSLNGGVSDTQYF. In DNA form, the CDR3 reads TGTGCCAGCAGTTTAAACGGCGGGGTCAGCGATACGCAGTATTTT.

This clone was detected only once. The DNA for the CDR3 is TGCGCCAGCAGCCAAGATCCAGGTTCATACGAGCAGTACTTC. Translating it yields CASSQDPGSYEQYF. V and J are TRBV4-1 and TRBJ2-7; the D is unclear. The CDR3 extends over 14 amino acids. V lost 0 bases and J 4 bases, leaving 10 bases between the germline ends. CDR1 is MGHRA, CDR2 YSYEKL, per germline.

The chain has TRBV9 and TRBJ2-5; 9 nucleotides match TRBD1. With V trimmed by 4 bases and J by 5 bases, 9 bases remained unmatched. The CDR3 extends over 15 amino acids. Looked up from germline, CDR1 is SGDLS and CDR2 is YYNGEE. The CDR3 reads CASSPTGGLGETQYF. The CDR3 DNA is TGTGCCAGCAGCCCTACAGGGGGCTTGGGTGAGACCCAGTACTTC.

V usage is TRBV3-1 (or the pseudogene TRBV3-2) and J usage is TRBJ2-2, with D possibly TRBD2 on 6 matching bases. Trimming took 4 bases from V and 6 from J, leaving 6 bases between them. Germline loops: CDR1 LGHDT, CDR2 YNNKEL (reference sequence). This CDR3 has 12 amino acids. The CDR3 here is CASSRGAGELFF. Here the CDR3 DNA reads TGTGCCAGCAGCCGGGGGGCCGGGGAGCTGTTTTTT.

V is TRBV7-2 and J is TRBJ2-7, with D possibly being TRBD2 (6 bases). Trimming removed 2 bases from V and 0 bases from J, with 14 bases in between. Per the germline V gene, CDR1 is SGHTA and CDR2 is FQGNSA. The CDR3 is made up of 16 amino acids. CDR3 DNA sequence: TGTGCCAGCAGCTTATATTTGGCGGGGACCTCCTACGAGCAGTACTTC. Translated: CASSLYLAGTSYEQYF.

The rearrangement uses TRBV2 and TRBJ2-5; weak D call: TRBD1 (6 bases). V dropped 0 bases and J dropped 1 base, with 9 bases sitting between them. Germline V gene data show CDR1 as SNHLY and CDR2 as FYNNEI. This CDR3 has 15 amino acids. The CDR3 DNA reads as TGTGCCAGCAGTGAAGCGCTGGGGGCCCAAGAGACCCAGTACTTC. This encodes CASSEALGAQETQYF.

Concerning this clone itself: Other nucleotide sequences in the sample specify the same CDR3. The V and J genes are TRBV29-1 and TRBJ2-7; TRBD1 matches at 9 bases. The CDR3 totals 12 residues. The V gene's germline CDR1 is SQVTM and CDR2 ANQGSEA. V was clipped by 6 bases and J by 3 bases; unmatched bases: 3. The CDR3 DNA reads as TGCAGCGTGACAGGGGGGATCTACGAGCAGTACTTC. Translation gives CSVTGGIYEQYF.

The V and J genes are TRBV7-9 and TRBJ1-5; no clear D. This CDR3 comprises 14 residues. Germline V CDR1 and CDR2: SEHNR, FQNEAQ (reference sequence). Trimming left V 1 base short and J 0 bases short, with 4 bases between. CDR3 nucleotide sequence: TGTGCCAGCAGCTTAGACAGTAGCAATCAGCCCCAGCATTTT. This sequence encodes CASSLDSSNQPQHF. The full variable domain, with the rest looked up from reference TRBV7-9 and TRBJ1-5, is DTGVSQNPRHKITKRGQNVTFRCDPISEHNRLYWYRQTLGQGPEFLTYFQNEAQLEKSRLLSDRFSAERPKGSFSTLEIQRTEQGDSAMYLCASSLDSSNQPQHFGDGTRLSIL.

As regards this clone: This specimen includes other DNA sequences encoding the same CDR3. V is TRBV5-1 and J is TRBJ2-1, with no clear D. V lost 0 bases to trimming and J lost 4 bases, with 11 bases between them. Germline CDR1 is SGHRS and CDR2 is YFSETQ. CDR3 size: 15 residues. The CDR3 sequence: CASSLGAGSYNEQFF. The CDR3 DNA sequence: TGCGCCAGCAGCTTGGGTGCAGGATCATACAATGAGCAGTTCTTC.

The chain carries TRBV6-5 and TRBJ2-5; D gene unclear. Deletions cut 0 bases from V and 0 bases from J, with 11 bases between. Germline lookup yields CDR1 MNHEY and CDR2 SVGAGI. The CDR3 has 16 amino acids. This CDR3 reads CASSYSAVMYQETQYF. The CDR3 DNA reads TGTGCCAGCAGTTACTCGGCAGTCATGTACCAAGAGACCCAGTACTTC.

This chain uses TRBV9 with TRBJ2-5; D might be TRBD1 (6 bases). The CDR3 consists of 15 residues. Trimming cost V 0 bases and J 5 bases, with 14 bases left between them. The germline V gene encodes CDR1 SGDLS and CDR2 YYNGEE. The chain's CDR3 is CASSVEGRGWETQYF. The CDR3 bases are TGTGCCAGCAGCGTAGAGGGCAGGGGATGGGAGACCCAGTACTTC.

The chain combines TRBV27 with TRBJ1-5; TRBD1 matches 9 bases. Germline V gives CDR1 MNHEY, CDR2 SMNVEV (reference sequence). Unmatched junction bases numbered 8, after V lost 6 bases and J lost 5 bases. CDR3 size: 15 residues. CDR3 bases: TGTGCCAGCAGGCGGGGGACAGGGAGGTATCAGCCCCAGCATTTT. Amino acids: CASRRGTGRYQPQHF.

This clone was seen only once. This chain connects TRBV24-1 to TRBJ2-3; 7 nucleotides line up with TRBD2. CDR3 length: 14 residues. J was trimmed by 2 bases and V by 5 bases; bases with no gene match: 3. The germline V gene encodes CDR1 KGHDR and CDR2 SFDVKD. The CDR3 DNA reads TGTGCCACCAGTGCTAGCGGAGACACAGATACGCAGTATTTT. It yields the protein CATSASGDTDTQYF.

This rearrangement joins TRBV7-8 to TRBJ1-3; D ambiguous. V lost 1 base and J lost 4, with 11 bases in between. Germline V lookup: CDR1 SGHVS, CDR2 FQNEAQ. CDR3 length equals 15 residues. CDR3 protein: CASSLVRVGGNTIYF. The CDR3 DNA reads TGTGCCAGCAGCTTAGTGCGGGTAGGAGGAAACACCATATATTTT.

The genes are TRBV30 and TRBJ1-3, with D perhaps matching TRBD1 (5 bases). Trimming removed 2 bases from V and 7 bases from J, with 6 bases in between. The CDR3 extends over 11 amino acids. Germline-derived CDR1 and CDR2 are GTSNPN and SVGIG (reference sequence). The CDR3 spells CAWSRGNTIYF. The CDR3 region has the DNA TGTGCCTGGAGTCGGGGGAACACCATATATTTT.

The chain links TRBV27 to TRBJ1-5, with D maybe TRBD1 (5 bases). Trimming pared 5 bases from V and 7 bases from J, leaving 12 bases between. This CDR3 has 13 residues. Germline V CDR1 and CDR2: MNHEY, SMNVEV (reference sequence). CDR3 region: CASSPKGYQPQHF. The CDR3 nucleotides read TGTGCCAGCAGTCCCAAGGGGTACCAGCCCCAGCATTTT.

This chain uses TRBV3-1 (or the pseudogene TRBV3-2) with TRBJ2-1, with TRBD2 matching over 8 bases. The CDR3 length is 15 residues. The germline CDR1 and CDR2 sequences are LGHDT and YNNKEL (reference sequence). J gave up 1 base and V 4 bases, and 3 bases lay outside the gene matches. CDR3 DNA sequence: TGTGCCAGCAGCCCGGGACTAGGTTCCTACAATGAGCAGTTCTTC. Translated, it gives CASSPGLGSYNEQFF.

The V gene is TRBV19, the J gene TRBJ1-6; D not certain. The V end lost 3 bases, the J end lost 0 bases, and 9 bases lay between the germline ends. The CDR3 runs to 16 residues. CDR1 is LNHDA, CDR2 SQIVND, per germline (reference sequence). Here the CDR3 reads CASSMGDSSYNSPLHF. The CDR3 DNA reads TGTGCCAGTAGTATGGGCGATAGCTCCTATAATTCACCCCTCCACTTT.

The chain has TRBV15 and TRBJ1-5; 12 bases are shared with TRBD1. Germline CDR1 is LNHNV and CDR2 is YYDKDF (reference sequence). Trimming took 5 bases from V and 6 from J; bases not matched to a gene: 5. The CDR3 loop spans 15 amino acids. This chain's CDR3 is CATSGGTGGVQPQHF. CDR3 bases: TGTGCCACCAGCGGCGGGACAGGGGGCGTTCAGCCCCAGCATTTT.

The chain couples TRBV7-9 to TRBJ2-2, with 14 bases identical to TRBD2. This CDR3 is 17 amino acids long. V was pared by 3 bases and J by 1 base, with 1 base of the junction left unmatched. In germline, CDR1 is SEHNR, CDR2 FQNEAQ (reference sequence). In DNA, the CDR3 is TGTGCCAGCAGCTTGGGACTAGCGGGGGAGAACACCGGGGAGCTGTTTTTT. This codes for CASSLGLAGENTGELFF.

The chain uses TRBV7-8 and TRBJ2-3; D unclear. This CDR3 has 14 amino acids. V lost 5 bases and J lost 8, with 17 bases in between. From germline, CDR1 is SGHVS and CDR2 FQNEAQ. This chain's CDR3 is CASSRRYPEATQYF. As DNA, the CDR3 is TGTGCCAGCAGCCGAAGATACCCCGAGGCTACGCAGTATTTT.

The J gene is TRBJ2-2, the V gene TRBV9; no clear D. V gave up 0 bases and J gave up 6 bases, with 12 bases separating them. The CDR3 is 15 amino acids. Per the germline V gene, CDR1 is SGDLS and CDR2 is YYNGEE. The CDR3, as DNA: TGTGCCAGCAGCGTAGAGGCCCGCCGGGCCGGGGAGCTGTTTTTT. This translates into CASSVEARRAGELFF.